The 27 T cell receptor beta chains presented below share a single source sample, sequenced in a study of blood T cell repertoires in COVID-19. This table comes from immunoSEQ multiplex PCR, and its TCRdb copy is limited to in-frame clones, with some not included. The table records approximately 160,000 clones, approximately 87% of them present only once. Sequences were obtained from PBMCs or T cells enriched from blood (not recorded which). These receptors all come from a woman in her 50s who had recovered from COVID-19.

This clone was picked up one time. J is TRBJ1-5 and V is TRBV24-1, with D unclear. Germline CDR1 is KGHDR and CDR2 is SFDVKD. V lost 5 bases and J 1 base, leaving 11 bases between the germline ends. This CDR3 comprises 15 residues. CDR3 residues: CATSAEAGSNQPQHF. CDR3 coding DNA: TGTGCCACCAGTGCAGAGGCCGGGAGCAATCAGCCCCAGCATTTT.

The chain couples TRBV11-1 to TRBJ2-7, with 8 bases that match TRBD1. This CDR3 spans 14 amino acids. After removal of 5 bases from V and 2 bases from J, the junction contained 5 bases not matched to a gene. Germline CDR1 SGHAT, CDR2 FQDESV (reference sequence). CDR3: CASSNRGAAYEQYV. CDR3 nucleotides: TGTGCCAGCAGCAACAGGGGGGCCGCCTACGAGCAGTACGTC.

The genes are TRBV19 and TRBJ2-1; the D gene is possibly TRBD2 (6 bases). V lost 6 bases and J lost 7, with 13 bases in between. The CDR3 has 13 residues. Germline CDR1 LNHDA, CDR2 SQIVND (reference sequence). CDR3 protein: CASREGIGNEQFF. CDR3 nucleotides: TGTGCCAGTAGGGAGGGGATCGGGAATGAGCAGTTCTTC.

The chain joins TRBV3-1 (or the pseudogene TRBV3-2) to TRBJ1-6; D is perhaps TRBD1 (5 bases). Per germline, CDR1 LGHDT and CDR2 YNNKEL (reference sequence). V was pared by 4 bases and J by 13 bases, with 14 bases between. The CDR3 is made up of 13 amino acids. Written as DNA, the CDR3 is TGTGCCAGCAGCCCCGGACCTCAGGGCCCCCTCCACTTT. Protein sequence: CASSPGPQGPLHF.

This rearrangement joins TRBV14 to TRBJ2-5; maybe TRBD2 (6 bases). CDR1 and CDR2 from the germline V gene are SGHDN and FVKESK. CDR3 length: 16 amino acids. V shed 2 bases and J shed 6 bases, with 19 bases lying between them. The CDR3 DNA follows: TGTGCCAGCAGCCAACCGGGACTCAACCGGGGAAAGACCCAGTACTTC. Protein: CASSQPGLNRGKTQYF. The whole variable domain, remainder taken from reference TRBV14 and TRBJ2-5, is EAGVTQFPSHSVIEKGQTVTLRCDPISGHDNLYWYRRVMGKEIKFLLHFVKESKQDESGMPNNRFLAERTGGTYSTLKVQPAELEDSGVYFCASSQPGLNRGKTQYFGPGTRLLVL.

The chain employs TRBV24-1 and TRBJ1-2, with D possibly matching TRBD1 (5 bases). V lost 9 bases to trimming and J lost 7 bases, with 23 bases between them. The CDR3 runs 15 residues. The V gene's germline CDR1 is KGHDR and CDR2 SFDVKD. The CDR3 loop is CATLILRGDLSGYTF. The CDR3 nucleotides read TGTGCCACCTTGATTTTGCGGGGCGACCTTTCTGGCTACACCTTC.

The V gene is TRBV29-1, the J gene TRBJ1-5, with TRBD1 identical over 11 bases. Germline values: CDR1 SQVTM, CDR2 ANQGSEA. The CDR3 is 13 residues long. Losses at the gene ends were 5 bases for V and 6 bases for J; bases not matched to a gene: 3. This CDR3 reads CSVWTGGGQPQHF. The CDR3, as DNA: TGCAGCGTTTGGACAGGGGGCGGTCAGCCCCAGCATTTT.

The CDR3 region is CASSNVFWAGDSYEQYV. CDR3 DNA: TGCGCCAGCAGTAATGTCTTTTGGGCGGGGGACTCCTACGAGCAGTACGTC. The V and J genes are TRBV10-1 and TRBJ2-7; 7 bases line up with TRBD2. Germline assignment: CDR1 WNHNN and CDR2 SYGVQD (reference sequence). This CDR3 is built from 17 residues. V gave up 5 bases and J gave up 0 bases; unmatched junction bases: 13.

This chain uses TRBV5-8 with TRBJ1-5; tentative D call: TRBD1 (5 bases). CDR1 is SGHTS, CDR2 YDEGEE, per germline. V lost 1 base to trimming and J lost 2 bases, with 10 bases between them. There are 15 residues in the CDR3. CDR3 DNA: TGTGCCAGCAGCTTGTTGCAGGGCGGCAATCAGCCCCAGCATTTT. It yields the protein CASSLLQGGNQPQHF.

On this clone itself: The junction and the germline gene differ at one end; a read error may be behind it. The chain couples TRBV7-9 to TRBJ2-5, with 7 bases aligning to TRBD2. The germline V gene encodes CDR1 SEHNR and CDR2 FQNEAQ (reference sequence). The CDR3 contains 14 residues. The CDR3 here is CASSGGAHQETQYF. The CDR3 DNA sequence: TGTGCCAGCTCGGGGGGTGCCCACCAGGAGACCCAGTACTTC. Based on the CDR3 plus reference TRBV7-9 and TRBJ2-5, the full variable domain is DTGVSQNPRHKITKRGQNVTFRCDPISEHNRLYWYRQTLGQGPEFLTYFQNEAQLEKSRLLSDRFSAERPKGSFSTLEIQRTEQGDSAMYLCASSGGAHQETQYFGPGTRLLVL.

This clone has a single count. The chain joins TRBV5-1 to TRBJ2-7; perhaps TRBD2 as D (5 bases). From germline, CDR1 is SGHRS and CDR2 YFSETQ. V lost 0 bases and J 0 bases, leaving 10 bases between the germline ends. The CDR3 is 15 amino acids. The CDR3 loop is CASSLVPGSSYEQYV. The CDR3 DNA reads as TGCGCCAGCAGCTTGGTTCCGGGGAGCTCCTACGAGCAGTACGTC.

This clone has only one observation. CDR3 sequence reads: CASSLWGREQPQHF. CDR3 sequence (DNA): TGTGCCAGCAGTTTATGGGGGCGCGAGCAGCCCCAGCATTTT. This chain joins TRBV27 and TRBJ1-5, with D possibly TRBD1 on 6 matching bases. V shed 1 base and J shed 7 bases, with 11 bases lying between them. CDR1 and CDR2 (germline): MNHEY, SMNVEV (reference sequence). This CDR3 contains 14 residues.

The V and J genes are TRBV28 and TRBJ1-5; a weak D match, TRBD1 (6 bases). The V end lost 4 bases, the J end lost 3 bases, and 13 bases lay between the germline ends. The length of the CDR3 is 15 residues. Germline lookup yields CDR1 MDHEN and CDR2 SYDVKM. The DNA for the CDR3 is TGTGCCAGCAGTTCACCCAGGGGTTACAATCAGCCCCAGCATTTT. This gives the protein CASSSPRGYNQPQHF.

This chain uses TRBV19 with TRBJ1-1; 7 nucleotides match TRBD1. V lost 9 bases and J lost 7; bases outside the gene matches: 8. The CDR3 is made up of 12 amino acids. In germline, CDR1 is LNHDA, CDR2 SQIVND (reference sequence). The CDR3 DNA is TGTGCCAGCAGGGGGTCGGGTGGTGAAGCTTTCTTT. Its protein is CASRGSGGEAFF. The full variable domain, with the rest looked up from reference TRBV19 and TRBJ1-1, is DGGITQSPKYLFRKEGQNVTLSCEQNLNHDAMYWYRQDPGQGLRLIYYSQIVNDFQKGDIAEGYSVSREKKESFPLTVTSAQKNPTAFYLCASRGSGGEAFFGQGTRLTVV.

The CDR3 sequence: CASSQKAGGQQHF. DNA for the CDR3: TGTGCCAGCAGCCAAAAAGCAGGGGGACAGCAGCATTTT. This chain links TRBV3-1 (or the pseudogene TRBV3-2) with TRBJ1-5; the match to TRBD1 covers 7 bases. This CDR3 comprises 13 residues. V lost 2 bases to trimming and J lost 13 bases; unmatched junction nucleotides: 8. The V gene's germline CDR1 is LGHDT and CDR2 YNNKEL (reference sequence).

The chain has TRBV5-1 and TRBJ2-2; D is perhaps TRBD2 (6 bases). V dropped 5 bases and J dropped 0 bases, with 29 bases sitting between them. The CDR3 covers 21 residues. CDR1 is SGHRS, CDR2 YFSETQ, per germline. CDR3 coding DNA: TGCGCCAGCAGATCCCAGGGACTTATTTGGGGTAGTACCGCGAACACCGGGGAGCTGTTTTTT. It encodes CASRSQGLIWGSTANTGELFF.

The chain joins TRBV9 to TRBJ1-1; D is undetermined. Germline V gene sequence: CDR1 SGDLS, CDR2 YYNGEE. The CDR3 sequence is 14 residues long. V was shortened by 2 bases and J by 2 bases, with 10 bases between the two germline ends. The CDR3 here is CASSVAVDNTEAFF. CDR3 bases: TGTGCCAGCAGCGTCGCGGTCGACAACACTGAAGCTTTCTTT.

The chain joins TRBV12-3 or TRBV12-4 to TRBJ2-5; D might be TRBD1 (5 bases). The CDR3 totals 13 residues. V lost 7 bases, J lost 6 bases, and 15 bases lay in between. DNA of the CDR3: TGTGCCAGCATCGGCAGGGTCGGGCAGACCCAGTACTTC. It translates to CASIGRVGQTQYF.

The chain recombines TRBV19 with TRBJ2-3, with 7 bases identical to TRBD1. Germline trimming cut 6 bases from V and 0 bases from J; bases unmatched to any gene: 9. In germline, CDR1 is LNHDA, CDR2 SQIVND (reference sequence). The CDR3 extends over 16 amino acids. The CDR3 reads CASRRNRGSSTDTQYF. As DNA, the CDR3 is TGTGCCAGTAGGCGTAACAGGGGCTCTAGCACAGATACGCAGTATTTT.

This chain links TRBV28 with TRBJ2-1; 8 positions agree with TRBD1. Trimming took 4 bases from V and 2 from J; bases not matched to a gene: 10. Germline-derived CDR1 and CDR2 are MDHEN and SYDVKM. The CDR3 extends over 17 amino acids. The CDR3 region has the DNA TGTGCCAGCAGTTCCTCAAAGACAGGGGTAACCTACAATGAGCAGTTCTTC. Translation: CASSSSKTGVTYNEQFF. The variable domain in full, completed from reference TRBV28 and TRBJ2-1, reads DVKVTQSSRYLVKRTGEKVFLECVQDMDHENMFWYRQDPGLGLRLIYFSYDVKMKEKGDIPEGYSVSREKKERFSLILESASTNQTSMYLCASSSSKTGVTYNEQFFGPGTRLTVL.

This clone has only one observation. The gene calls are TRBV11-2 and TRBJ2-5; 7 bases are shared with TRBD1. Germline-derived CDR1 and CDR2 are SGHAT and FQNNGV. J lost 5 bases, V lost 6 bases, and 18 bases had no gene match. The CDR3 extends over 17 amino acids. The CDR3 is CASRPRTGQNLGETQYF. The CDR3 coding sequence is TGTGCCAGCAGACCACGAACGGGACAGAACCTTGGTGAGACCCAGTACTTC.

V usage is TRBV5-1 and J usage is TRBJ1-6, with a possible D match to TRBD1 (6 bases). CDR3 length equals 15 residues. Germline values: CDR1 SGHRS, CDR2 YFSETQ. Trimming removed 0 bases from V and 5 bases from J, with 9 bases in between. The CDR3 here is CASSLEGGNNSPLHF. The DNA for the CDR3 is TGCGCCAGCAGCTTGGAGGGGGGGAATAATTCACCCCTCCACTTT.

The genes are TRBV6-6 and TRBJ1-1; D unresolved. CDR3 size: 16 residues. The ends were cut back, 4 bases at V and 6 bases at J, with 21 bases in the middle. In germline, CDR1 is MNHNY, CDR2 SVGAGI (reference sequence). The CDR3 region is CASSSAGATVNPEAFF. Here the CDR3 DNA reads TGTGCCAGCAGTTCAGCGGGTGCCACGGTAAACCCTGAAGCTTTCTTT.

This clone appeared a few times. The V gene is TRBV7-9, the J gene TRBJ1-1; no reliable D call. V gave up 3 bases and J gave up 5 bases, with 13 bases separating them. Looked up from germline, CDR1 is SEHNR and CDR2 is FQNEAQ (reference sequence). This CDR3 region has 14 residues. This chain's CDR3 is CASSFISAGTEAFF. The CDR3 bases are TGTGCCAGCAGCTTCATCTCCGCCGGGACTGAAGCTTTCTTT. Looking up the rest from reference TRBV7-9 and TRBJ1-1 gives the full variable domain: DTGVSQNPRHKITKRGQNVTFRCDPISEHNRLYWYRQTLGQGPEFLTYFQNEAQLEKSRLLSDRFSAERPKGSFSTLEIQRTEQGDSAMYLCASSFISAGTEAFFGQGTRLTVV.

The rearrangement links TRBV3-1 (or the pseudogene TRBV3-2) to TRBJ1-2; 8 bases agree with TRBD1. J lost 7 bases, V lost 3 bases, and 1 base had no gene match. Germline V gene data show CDR1 as LGHDT and CDR2 as YNNKEL (reference sequence). CDR3 length: 12 amino acids. The CDR3 DNA reads as TGTGCCAGCAGCCAGGGACAGGTTGGCTACACCTTC. It is translated as CASSQGQVGYTF.

The rearrangement uses TRBV14 and TRBJ2-1; D gene ambiguous. CDR3 length: 12 residues. Germline V gene data show CDR1 as SGHDN and CDR2 as FVKESK. V lost 4 bases, J lost 4 bases, and 5 bases lay in between. In nucleotides, the CDR3 is TGTGCCAGCAGCCGGGCGTACAATGAGCAGTTCTTC. It encodes CASSRAYNEQFF.

V is TRBV6-5 and J is TRBJ1-2; D is undetermined. Trimming left V 0 bases short and J 4 bases short, with 15 bases between. CDR3 length: 16 residues. Per the germline V gene, CDR1 is MNHEY and CDR2 is SVGAGI. The CDR3 region is CASSYSTTTSIYGYTF. The CDR3 bases are TGTGCCAGCAGTTACTCGACTACGACAAGTATCTATGGCTACACCTTC.